This T cell receptor (beta chain) was profiled in a study of vaccination and CD4 T cells after COVID-19. As for this clonotype: Its cognate antigen is unknown.

The Oncomine TCR Beta short-read assay sequenced DNA from cultured CD4+ T cells. In TCRdb, the PCR reads were re-called with MiXCR into one record per CDR3 protein. The sample shows several thousand distinct CDR3 sequences, under 45% of them seen only once. General study points: The rise in median SARS-CoV-2-reactive clonotypes, from around 19 to 38, was not significant.

Treatment described: approximately 9-day PBMC culture with coronavirus spike peptide pools or control peptides (ViraFEST assay). Collection of the unexposed donor's CD4+ T cells took place before the COVID-19 pandemic (2011-2018). Negative selection isolated the CD4+ T cells once the cells had been cultured for approximately ten days. The sequencing sample was made of CD4+ T cells from blood, cultured in vitro. The source is a human donor in good health.

The CDR3 sequence is CSARSQGGTYEQYF. The DNA of the CDR3 is TGCAGTGCCCGGAGCCAGGGGGGGACCTACGAGCAGTACTTC. The chain couples TRBV20-1 to TRBJ2-7; D tentatively fits TRBD1 or TRBD2 (7 bases each). Germline CDR1 is DFQATT and CDR2 is SNEGSKA (reference sequence). V was pared by 6 bases and J by 2 bases, with 17 bases between. The CDR3 loop spans 14 amino acids.